The 5 T cell receptor beta chains in this list originate from one sample, sequenced in a study of T cell repertoires in cytomegalovirus infection. TCRdb redid the calling of the reads with MiXCR, one entry per CDR3 protein. This table holds roughly 630,000 distinct CDR3 sequences, around 24% found once. The source material was CD8+ T cells from PBMCs. These receptors were obtained from a human donor in good health (CMV status not recorded). Some clones in this sample may be carry-over from other donors' samples.

This clonotype was seen a few times. The gene calls are TRBV20-1 and TRBJ2-2; D perhaps matches TRBD1 (5 bases). The CDR3 contains 13 residues. V lost 4 bases to trimming and J lost 6 bases, with 12 bases between them. Germline V gene lookup returns CDR1 DFQATT and CDR2 SNEGSKA (reference sequence). CDR3 sequence (DNA): TGCAGTGCTACAGGGATGTTTCCCGGGGAGCTGTTTTTT. It yields the protein CSATGMFPGELFF.

The rearrangement uses TRBV13 and TRBJ1-2, with D unclear. Germline loops: CDR1 PRHDT, CDR2 FYEKMQ (reference sequence). The CDR3 loop spans 13 amino acids. Deletions cut 1 base from V and 7 bases from J, with 10 bases between. The CDR3 sequence is CASSLAGDSGYTF. The CDR3 DNA follows: TGTGCCAGCAGCTTAGCAGGCGACTCTGGCTACACCTTC.

The chain employs TRBV14 and TRBJ2-3, with a weak D call TRBD1 (5 bases). Germline V CDR1 and CDR2: SGHDN, FVKESK. The V gene lost 1 base and the J gene lost 4 bases, with 12 bases spanning the gap. The CDR3 is made up of 15 amino acids. DNA of the CDR3: TGTGCCAGCAGCCAAGTCAGGGAAGGCGCAGATACGCAGTATTTT. Translating gives CASSQVREGADTQYF.

In its sample, this clonotype was seen a few times. The chain combines TRBV6-2 or TRBV6-3 with TRBJ2-7, with 7 bases that match TRBD1. The junction had 6 bases not matched to a gene; V was cut back by 0 bases and J by 4 bases. Germline V gives CDR1 MNHEY, CDR2 SVGEGT. This CDR3 region has 15 residues. For the CDR3, the DNA is TGTGCCAGCAGTTACTCGCAAACAGGGGATTACGAGCAGTACTTC. Translating it yields CASSYSQTGDYEQYF.

The V gene is TRBV7-6, the J gene TRBJ2-2, with TRBD2 matching over 7 bases. The length of the CDR3 is 15 residues. CDR1 and CDR2 from the germline V gene are SGHVS and FNYEAQ. With 4 bases clipped from V and 0 bases from J, the junction kept 2 bases outside the gene matches. The CDR3 sequence: CASSWGGTNTGELFF. The DNA of the CDR3 is TGTGCCAGCAGCTGGGGAGGGACGAACACCGGGGAGCTGTTTTTT.